The source of this T cell receptor beta chain is a study of cytomegalovirus exposure and HLA in healthy donors. At the time of sampling, donors were nominally healthy, though unrecorded immune exposures were likely. Primers: 60 Vbeta forward and 13 Jbeta reverse. Method: immunoSEQ multiplex PCR; TCRdb's copy keeps in-frame clones and lacks some. The data show some 180,000 clones, about 90% seen once. This sequence originates from a girl under three years old in good health and CMV-seronegative. The material sequenced was PBMCs.

DNA for the CDR3: TGTGCCAGCTCAGCTGACAGGGTATACGGTTCACCCCTCCACTTT. This encodes CASSADRVYGSPLHF. The chain has TRBV18 and TRBJ1-6; 7 nucleotides match TRBD1. V was pared by 5 bases and J by 9 bases, with 10 bases of the junction left unmatched. The germline V gene encodes CDR1 KGHSH and CDR2 LQKENI. This CDR3 spans 15 amino acids.